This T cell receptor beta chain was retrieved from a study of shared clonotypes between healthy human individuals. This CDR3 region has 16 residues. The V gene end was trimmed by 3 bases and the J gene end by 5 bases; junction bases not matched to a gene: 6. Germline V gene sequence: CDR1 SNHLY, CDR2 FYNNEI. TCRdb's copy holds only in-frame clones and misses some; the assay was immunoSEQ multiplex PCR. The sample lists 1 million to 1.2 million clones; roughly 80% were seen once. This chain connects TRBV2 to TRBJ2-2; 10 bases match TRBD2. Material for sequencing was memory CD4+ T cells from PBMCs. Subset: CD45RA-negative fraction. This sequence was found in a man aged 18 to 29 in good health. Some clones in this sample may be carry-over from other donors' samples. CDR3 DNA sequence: TGTGCCAGCAGTGATCTAGCGGGAGTTCTAACCGGGGAGCTGTTTTTT. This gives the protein CASSDLAGVLTGELFF.